This is a list of T cell receptor beta chains from one sample in a study of PD-1 blockade in classical Hodgkin lymphoma. The assay was immunoSEQ multiplex PCR, and TCRdb's table has in-frame clones only and misses some. The repertoire has about 94,000 clones, 89% of them found once; the top ten carry 9.5% to 12%. Here the sequenced sample was peripheral blood mononuclear cells (PBMCs), taken before the second cycle of nivolumab. These receptors came from a human donor with classical Hodgkin lymphoma. Both conserved end residues are part of each CDR3. A D gene is named only where the DNA matches it firmly. A clone size is listed for some rows: how often the clone was seen (once, few, many), or a class if it is expanded.

abundance	v_gene	j_gene	d_gene	CDR3nt	CDR3aa
.	TRBV28	TRBJ2-7	TRBD2	TGTGCCAGCAGTTTATGGGCCGGAGCGGGGATGGCCTACGAGCAGTACTTC	CASSLWAGAGMAYEQYF
.	TRBV6-5	TRBJ2-1	.	TGTGCCAGCAGCAGGCTGGCGGGTGAGCAGTTCTTC	CASSRLAGEQFF
.	TRBV2	TRBJ2-3	.	TGTGCCAGCTCAACTCCTTTGTACCAAATCACAGATACGCAGTATTTT	CASSTPLYQITDTQYF
.	TRBV9	TRBJ2-7	.	TGTGCCAGCAGCGTAGCAGGGGAGGGGGGCTCCTACGAGCAGTACTTC	CASSVAGEGGSYEQYF
.	TRBV19	TRBJ1-5	.	TGTGCCAGTAATTTATGGGTGTCCAATCAGCCCCAGCATTTT	CASNLWVSNQPQHF
.	TRBV6-6	TRBJ2-1	.	TGTGCCAGCAGATACCCCGCGGGCGACAATGAGCAGTTCTTC	CASRYPAGDNEQFF
.	TRBV5-4	TRBJ2-5	.	TGTGCCAGCAGCGCACGGGCTCAAGAGACCCAGTACTTC	CASSARAQETQYF
.	TRBV7-9	TRBJ2-7	.	TGTGCCAGCAGCTTAGTGGGGGGAGGCTCCTACGAGCAGTACTTC	CASSLVGGGSYEQYF
.	TRBV19	TRBJ2-1	TRBD2	TGTGCCAGTAGTAATCCCGGGGGGAATGAGCAGTTCTTC	CASSNPGGNEQFF
.	TRBV7-2	TRBJ1-2	.	TGTGCCAGCAGCTTAGACAAGGGGACCTATGGCTACACCTTC	CASSLDKGTYGYTF
.	TRBV4-1	TRBJ1-1	.	TGCGCCAGCAGCCAAGATCCTGGCCCGAACACTGAAGCTTTCTTT	CASSQDPGPNTEAFF
.	TRBV2	TRBJ1-5	.	TGTGCCAGCAGTGAATTGGGGTTCAGCAATCAGCCCCAGCATTTT	CASSELGFSNQPQHF
once	TRBV7-9	TRBJ2-5	TRBD1	TGTGCCAGCAGCTCCTCCAACCCCAGACAGGGTCGGGAGACCCAGTACTTC	CASSSSNPRQGRETQYF
.	TRBV28	TRBJ1-1	.	TGTGCCAGCAGTTTTGTCGGCGGGGGGCGCAGGACTGAAGCTTTCTTT	CASSFVGGGRRTEAFF
.	TRBV2	TRBJ2-6	.	TGTGCCAGCAGTGAAGAATTACAGGGCTCTGGGGCCAACGTCCTGACTTTC	CASSEELQGSGANVLTF
.	TRBV6-1	TRBJ1-6	TRBD1	TGTGCCAGCGGAAGGACAGGATGGGAAAATTCACCCCTCCACTTT	CASGRTGWENSPLHF
.	TRBV29-1	TRBJ1-1	.	TGCAGCGCCTCCGTGCAGGGGAGAGCTTTCTTT	CSASVQGRAFF
.	TRBV25-1	TRBJ1-5	.	TGTGCCAGCAGTGAAGGAGGGAACCAGCCCCAGCATTTT	CASSEGGNQPQHF
.	TRBV11-2	TRBJ1-6	.	TGTGCCAGCAGGGGGACGGACTCCTATAATTCACCCCTCCACTTT	CASRGTDSYNSPLHF
.	TRBV10-3	TRBJ1-5	.	TGTGCCACCCGCGGGGCGGGCTCTGAGCAGCCCCAGCATTTT	CATRGAGSEQPQHF
.	TRBV5-3	TRBJ2-7	TRBD2	TGTGCCAGATCAGGTGGTGGGGGAGGGCCATGCGAGCAGTACTTC	CARSGGGGGPCEQYF
.	TRBV11-3	TRBJ2-3	TRBD1	TGTGCCAGCAGCGTGGGACAGGGGTACACAGATACGCAGTATTTT	CASSVGQGYTDTQYF
.	TRBV12-5	TRBJ2-1	.	TGTGCTAGTGGTTTGGTAGGGTTCAATGAGCAGTTCTTC	CASGLVGFNEQFF
once	TRBV9	TRBJ2-3	.	TGTGCCAGCAGCGCCCGACTAAGCACAGATACGCAGTATTTT	CASSARLSTDTQYF
.	TRBV14	TRBJ2-7	TRBD1	TGTGCCAGCAGCCAAATGGGACCCGGACAGGGTTACGAGCAGTACTTC	CASSQMGPGQGYEQYF
.	TRBV5-4	TRBJ2-7	TRBD2	TGTGCCAGCAGCCCGGTTGGCGGGAGGGCCCCCCCGTACGAGCAGTACTTC	CASSPVGGRAPPYEQYF
.	TRBV14	TRBJ2-6	.	TGTGCCAGCGGGATGACGGCTAGGGTATCTGGGGCCAACGTCCTGACTTTC	CASGMTARVSGANVLTF
.	TRBV7-6	TRBJ2-7	.	TGTGCCAGCAGCTTATGGGCGGAGGGGGGCGAGCAGTACTTC	CASSLWAEGGEQYF
.	TRBV29-1	TRBJ1-5	TRBD1	TGCAGCGTGGCCCGGGACAGAAATCAGCCCCAGCATTTT	CSVARDRNQPQHF
.	TRBV27	TRBJ1-6	.	TGTGCCAGCAGTCCCGACAGAAATTCACCCCTCCACTTT	CASSPDRNSPLHF
.	TRBV5-1	TRBJ2-2	.	TGCGCCAGCAGCTTGGTCTGGGGAGCCGGGGAGCTGTTTTTT	CASSLVWGAGELFF
.	TRBV4-1	TRBJ2-2	TRBD2	TGCGCCAGCAGCCGTGCACTAGCGGGAGTGGGGAACACCGGGGAGCTGTTTTTT	CASSRALAGVGNTGELFF
.	TRBV20-1	TRBJ2-5	.	TGCAGTGCTAGACCTCAGAGGGAGCAGTACTTC	CSARPQREQYF
.	TRBV19	TRBJ2-6	.	TGTGCCAGTAGTATTGTGGGAGCTGGGGCCAACGTCCTGACTTTC	CASSIVGAGANVLTF
.	TRBV2	TRBJ2-1	.	TGTGCCAGCAGTCTACACCGGAGGGAACTTTACAATGAGCAGTTCTTC	CASSLHRRELYNEQFF
.	TRBV27	TRBJ2-3	.	TGTGCCAGCAGTCCCGCGGCGGCCAGCACAGATACGCAGTATTTT	CASSPAAASTDTQYF
.	TRBV15	TRBJ2-6	TRBD1	TGTGCCACCAGCAGATATCAGGGGGCATCTGGGGCCAACGTCCTGACTTTC	CATSRYQGASGANVLTF
.	TRBV28	TRBJ1-5	.	TGTGCCAGCAGCCCCTTCTTGAGGGGTTGGGATCAGCCCCAGCATTTT	CASSPFLRGWDQPQHF
.	TRBV11-2	TRBJ2-7	.	TGTGCCAGCAGCTTAGCTCTGGACGCGTACGAGCAGTACTTC	CASSLALDAYEQYF
.	TRBV14	TRBJ2-3	TRBD2	TGTGCCAGCAGCCCGACTAGCGGGAGGCGCGGTGCGCAGTATTTT	CASSPTSGRRGAQYF
.	TRBV7-6	TRBJ2-7	.	TGTGCCAGCAGCTTACACGATGAGCAGTACTTC	CASSLHDEQYF
.	TRBV7-2	TRBJ2-6	.	TGTGCCAGCAGCTTGACAGACTCTGGGGCCAACGTCCTGACTTTC	CASSLTDSGANVLTF
once	TRBV18	TRBJ2-1	.	TGTGCCAGCTCACCGTCTAGCGTAAGTACGGGCAATGAGCAGTTCTTC	CASSPSSVSTGNEQFF
few	TRBV19	TRBJ1-2	.	TGTGCCAGTAGTATTGGGGAGTACTATGGCTACACCTTC	CASSIGEYYGYTF
once	TRBV10-3	TRBJ2-7	TRBD2	TGTGCCATCAGTTCCGGGACTAGCGGGATCGACCGATCCTACGAGCAGTACTTC	CAISSGTSGIDRSYEQYF
.	TRBV11-2	TRBJ2-5	TRBD2	TGTGCCAGCAGCCCGGGACTAGGCCAAGAGACCCAGTACTTC	CASSPGLGQETQYF
.	TRBV7-8	TRBJ2-1	.	TGTGCCAGCAGCCGAGGGCCTGATAACAATGAGCAGTTCTTC	CASSRGPDNNEQFF
.	TRBV7-3	TRBJ1-3	.	TGTGCCAGCAGCTCAGGGCCTGGAAACACCATATATTTT	CASSSGPGNTIYF
.	TRBV11-2	TRBJ2-1	.	TGTGCCAGCAGCTTAACCAACAGGGTACTGAGCTCCTACAATGAGCAGTTCTTC	CASSLTNRVLSSYNEQFF
.	TRBV6-5	TRBJ1-2	.	TGTGCCAGCAGTTACCGGGCAGACTATGGCTACACCTTC	CASSYRADYGYTF
.	TRBV9	TRBJ2-6	.	TGTGCCAGCAGCGGAGAAGGGGAGCTGCTATCTGGGGCCAACGTCCTGACTTTC	CASSGEGELLSGANVLTF
few	TRBV11-2	TRBJ2-3	TRBD2	TGTGCCACAAGTATTAGCGGGGATTTCACAGATACGCAGTATTTT	CATSISGDFTDTQYF
few	TRBV7-9	TRBJ2-7	TRBD1	TGTGCCAGCAGCTTATCTACCGGGACAGAGTTCTACGAGCAGTACTTC	CASSLSTGTEFYEQYF
once	TRBV28	TRBJ2-7	.	TGTGCCAGCAGGACGACAGGCTACGAGCAGTACTTC	CASRTTGYEQYF
.	TRBV2	TRBJ1-3	.	TGTGCCAGCAGTGGGTTACTACTCTCTGGAAACACCATATATTTT	CASSGLLLSGNTIYF
.	TRBV13	TRBJ2-3	.	TGTGCCAGCAGCTTAGGCCCGGCTAGTCTCAGCACAGATACGCAGTATTTT	CASSLGPASLSTDTQYF
.	TRBV15	TRBJ2-3	.	TGTGCCACCAGCTGGGGGGATAGCACAGATACGCAGTATTTT	CATSWGDSTDTQYF
.	TRBV5-1	TRBJ2-3	.	TGCGCCAGCAGCCCCCGAGGGCGCCCCAGCACAGATACGCAGTATTTT	CASSPRGRPSTDTQYF
.	TRBV2	TRBJ1-6	.	TGTGCCAGCATCTTGGACTCCTATAATTCACCCCTCCACTTT	CASILDSYNSPLHF